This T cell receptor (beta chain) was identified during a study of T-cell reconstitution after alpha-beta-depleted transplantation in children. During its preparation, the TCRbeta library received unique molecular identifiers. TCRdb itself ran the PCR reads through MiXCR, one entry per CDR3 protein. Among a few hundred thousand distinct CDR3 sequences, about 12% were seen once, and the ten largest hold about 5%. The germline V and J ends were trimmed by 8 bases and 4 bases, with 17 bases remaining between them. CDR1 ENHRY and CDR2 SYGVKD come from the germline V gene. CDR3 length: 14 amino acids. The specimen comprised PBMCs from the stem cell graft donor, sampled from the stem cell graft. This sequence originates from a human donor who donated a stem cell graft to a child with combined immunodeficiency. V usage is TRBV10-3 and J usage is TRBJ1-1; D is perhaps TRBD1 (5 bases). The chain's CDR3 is CAIATIWQGTEAFF. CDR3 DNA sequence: TGTGCCATCGCGACGATTTGGCAGGGCACTGAAGCTTTCTTT.